The clone carrying this TCR beta chain was detected a few times. This entry comes from a study of OX40 agonist ivuxolimab in advanced cancers. From germline, CDR1 is SGHNT and CDR2 YYREEE (reference sequence). This CDR3 contains 14 residues. Trimming shortened V by 4 bases and J by 3 bases, and 10 bases separated the two germline ends. Assay: immunoSEQ multiplex PCR; the TCRdb copy retains only in-frame clones and omits some. The table records about 53,000 clones, over 75% of them present only once. The sequence derives from an adult with an advanced solid tumor such as melanoma, head and neck, liver or kidney cancer. The rearrangement links TRBV5-4 to TRBJ2-2; D possibly matches TRBD1 or TRBD2 (6 bases each). Material: CD4+ or CD8+ T cells sorted from blood, obtained in a trial of the OX40 agonist ivuxolimab. The CDR3: CASSPGEDTGELFF. The CDR3 DNA is TGTGCCAGCAGCCCAGGGGAGGACACCGGGGAGCTGTTTTTT.